Here is one TCR beta chain with its context. The CDR3 has 14 amino acids. With V trimmed by 5 bases and J by 7 bases, 11 bases remained unmatched. From germline, CDR1 is PRHDT and CDR2 FYEKMQ (reference sequence). This record belongs to a study of blood T cell repertoires in COVID-19. Study overall: COVID-19 samples, acute and convalescent, were from the United States, Italy and Spain. The cDNA or gDNA used as material had been derived from T cells, B-cell-depleted T cells, or PBMCs.

Profiled with immunoSEQ multiplex PCR; TCRdb holds only in-frame clones, not every one. The top ten clones hold around 5% of a sample with about 130,000 clones, roughly three quarters of them seen once. Enrolment of Seattle patients took place during active infection, and they were followed longitudinally. The source of this sequence is a woman aged 65 to 85 with COVID-19, enrolled during active disease. Sequenced: peripheral blood. The chain joins TRBV13 to TRBJ2-7, with 7 bases aligning to TRBD1. The CDR3 region has the DNA TGTGCCAGCAGCCGAATCCGCTCAGGGGGAGAGCAGTACTTC. Its translation is CASSRIRSGGEQYF.